The 31 T cell receptor beta chains in this list originate from one sample, sequenced in a study of Ad26.COV2.S vaccination and SARS-CoV-2 variants. The protocol was immunoSEQ multiplex PCR, while the TCRdb copy is restricted to in-frame clones and leaves out a portion. Counted here are about 350,000 clones, about 85% occurring once; the ten biggest clones make up 2.5% to 3.5%. The treatment is: some 20 received Ad26.COV2.S at low or high dose, single or two shots; several received placebo; per-sample allocation not given. Samples were taken on day 63 after the first vaccine or placebo injection. The sequencing used peripheral blood, collected in a trial of Ad26.COV2.S vaccine versus placebo. The receptors shown here come from a person aged 18-65 years who received the Ad26.COV2.S COVID-19 vaccine or a placebo.

This clone appeared once. The CDR3: CASSPRDSNEKLFF. CDR3 nucleotides: TGCGCCAGCAGCCCCCGGGACAGTAATGAAAAACTGTTTTTT. V is TRBV5-1 and J is TRBJ1-4; the match to TRBD1 covers 7 bases. Germline-derived CDR1 and CDR2 are SGHRS and YFSETQ. Trimming at V came to 4 bases and at J to 4 bases, leaving 4 bases not matched to a gene. The CDR3 consists of 14 residues.

The V and J genes are TRBV5-6 and TRBJ2-7; 7 bases match TRBD2. J gave up 6 bases and V 4 bases, and 7 bases lay outside the gene matches. This CDR3 comprises 13 residues. Germline V CDR1 and CDR2: SGHDT, YYEEEE. The CDR3 spells CASSRRLASEQYF. DNA of the CDR3: TGTGCCAGCAGCAGAAGACTAGCATCCGAGCAGTACTTC.

The chain combines TRBV6-8 with TRBJ2-7, with D perhaps TRBD2 (6 bases). Trimming removed 8 bases from V and 0 bases from J, with 8 bases in between. CDR1 is MNHGY, CDR2 SAAAGT, per germline. The CDR3 is 12 amino acids. The CDR3 here is CASWRGSYEQYF. CDR3 nucleotide sequence: TGTGCCAGCTGGAGGGGCTCCTACGAGCAGTACTTC.

The genes are TRBV7-2 and TRBJ1-1; TRBD1 aligns across 9 bases. The CDR3 is made up of 15 amino acids. Germline V lookup: CDR1 SGHTA, CDR2 FQGNSA. V shed 5 bases and J 1 base; nucleotides not matched to a gene: 5. The CDR3 region has the DNA TGTGCCAGCAGCCCAGAGGGACAGGGGAACACTGAAGCTTTCTTT. Translating gives CASSPEGQGNTEAFF.

This clone occurred many times. V is TRBV12-3 or TRBV12-4 and J is TRBJ1-6, with D hard to call. The CDR3 contains 13 residues. The V and J ends lost 3 bases and 7 bases respectively, with 7 bases between them. CDR3 residues: CASSFNGNSPLHF. CDR3 DNA: TGTGCCAGCAGTTTTAATGGGAATTCACCCCTCCACTTT.

The chain recombines TRBV19 with TRBJ1-1; 10 bases match TRBD1. There are 21 residues in the CDR3. The germline CDR1 and CDR2 sequences are LNHDA and SQIVND (reference sequence). J gave up 3 bases and V 4 bases, and 23 bases lay outside the gene matches. CDR3 sequence: CASSRVGQGMLVAQRYTEAFF. CDR3 coding DNA: TGTGCCAGTAGTAGAGTGGGACAGGGGATGTTAGTCGCCCAGAGATACACTGAAGCTTTCTTT.

The count of this clone is one. The rearrangement joins TRBV10-2 to TRBJ2-7, with D perhaps TRBD1 (5 bases). Germline V gene lookup returns CDR1 WSHSY and CDR2 SAAADI. The CDR3 consists of 12 residues. The germline V and J ends were trimmed by 7 bases and 1 base, with 8 bases remaining between them. CDR3 coding DNA: TGCGCCAGCACCGACAGTTCCTACGAGCAGTACTTC. The encoded protein is CASTDSSYEQYF.

The genes are TRBV29-1 and TRBJ2-5, with TRBD1 identical over 8 bases. The CDR3 is 15 amino acids. V shed 2 bases, J shed 1 base, and the junction held 6 bases outside the gene matches. Germline V gives CDR1 SQVTM, CDR2 ANQGSEA. DNA of the CDR3: TGCAGCGTTGAACCGAGGCAGGGGGCCCAAGAGACCCAGTACTTC. Its protein is CSVEPRQGAQETQYF.

In this sample, this clone turned up once. The chain recombines TRBV27 with TRBJ2-3; 9 bases fit TRBD2. Germline assignment: CDR1 MNHEY and CDR2 SMNVEV (reference sequence). The ends lost 6 bases at V and 2 bases at J; junction bases unmatched: 6. The CDR3 extends over 15 amino acids. The CDR3 here is CASSRTSASTDTQYF. The CDR3 bases are TGTGCCAGCAGCCGGACTAGCGCCTCCACAGATACGCAGTATTTT.

The chain has TRBV6-5 and TRBJ2-7, with 8 bases matching TRBD1. This CDR3 has 14 amino acids. With 5 bases clipped from V and 3 bases from J, the junction kept 6 bases outside the gene matches. Germline CDR1 is MNHEY and CDR2 is SVGAGI. The CDR3, as DNA: TGTGCCAGCAGTCCTTGGACAGGGCACTACGAGCAGTACTTC. It yields the protein CASSPWTGHYEQYF.

CDR3 nucleotides: TGTGCCAGCTCAGGCCAACGGGACACTGACAATGAGCAGTTCTTC. Translated: CASSGQRDTDNEQFF. The chain combines TRBV18 with TRBJ2-1, with D maybe TRBD1 (6 bases). V lost 5 bases and J 5 bases, leaving 16 bases between the germline ends. The CDR3 extends over 15 amino acids. The germline V gene has CDR1 KGHSH and CDR2 LQKENI. Full variable domain (remainder filled in from reference TRBV18 and TRBJ2-1): NAGVMQNPRHLVRRRGQEARLRCSPMKGHSHVYWYRQLPEEGLKFMVYLQKENIIDESGMPKERFSAEFPKEGPSILRIQQVVRGDSAAYFCASSGQRDTDNEQFFGPGTRLTVL.

The chain carries TRBV11-2 and TRBJ2-5, with 7 bases aligning to TRBD1. CDR3 size: 15 residues. Per germline, CDR1 SGHAT and CDR2 FQNNGV. Trimming at V came to 5 bases and at J to 2 bases, leaving 8 bases not matched to a gene. CDR3 loop: CASSPDRVKQETQYF. The CDR3 DNA reads TGTGCCAGCAGCCCCGACAGGGTAAAACAAGAGACCCAGTACTTC.

The chain carries TRBV5-6 and TRBJ2-5; TRBD2 aligns across 10 bases. The CDR3 runs 17 residues. V shed 1 base, J shed 0 bases, and the junction held 6 bases outside the gene matches. Germline CDR1 reads SGHDT; CDR2 reads YYEEEE. CDR3 in DNA: TGTGCCAGCAGCTTGTATCCCGGACTAGCGGACCAAGAGACCCAGTACTTC. It translates to CASSLYPGLADQETQYF.

This clone has a single count. The chain couples TRBV5-1 to TRBJ2-1; no definite D call. The germline V gene has CDR1 SGHRS and CDR2 YFSETQ. V lost 0 bases, J lost 4 bases, and 8 bases lay in between. The CDR3 has 14 amino acids. The CDR3 DNA follows: TGCGCCAGCAGCTTGGAGGTGATTTACAATGAGCAGTTCTTC. Encoded protein: CASSLEVIYNEQFF.

This sequence joins TRBV28 and TRBJ1-2; D may be TRBD1 (5 bases). V was pared by 6 bases and J by 4 bases, with 12 bases between. CDR1 MDHEN and CDR2 SYDVKM come from the germline V gene. The CDR3 runs to 13 residues. CDR3 sequence (DNA): TGTGCCAGCAGCCTAGTAGGGGCCTATGGCTACACCTTC. Protein sequence: CASSLVGAYGYTF.

This sequence joins TRBV11-2 and TRBJ2-1; the D gene is possibly TRBD1 (6 bases). In germline, CDR1 is SGHAT, CDR2 FQNNGV. Trimming cost V 3 bases and J 3 bases, with 6 bases left between them. This CDR3 region has 13 residues. Written as DNA, the CDR3 is TGTGCCAGCAGCTTGACAGGCTACAATGAGCAGTTCTTC. This sequence encodes CASSLTGYNEQFF.

This sequence joins TRBV5-1 and TRBJ1-3; weak D call: TRBD1 (6 bases). Trimming took off 4 bases at V and 2 bases at J, with 16 bases between the two ends. This CDR3 region has 16 residues. The germline CDR1 and CDR2 sequences are SGHRS and YFSETQ. CDR3 nucleotides: TGCGCCAGCAGCAGCGCCCCACAGGGTGCTGGAAACACCATATATTTT. Translation: CASSSAPQGAGNTIYF.

This chain uses TRBV7-6 with TRBJ2-5; D may correspond to TRBD1 or TRBD2 (7 bases each). CDR3 length: 16 residues. In germline, CDR1 is SGHVS, CDR2 FNYEAQ. V shed 5 bases and J shed 4 bases, with 20 bases lying between them. The CDR3 sequence: CASSPPPRGEGETQYF. The CDR3 bases are TGTGCCAGCAGCCCTCCCCCCAGGGGGGAGGGAGAGACCCAGTACTTC. The full variable domain, in which reference TRBV7-6 and TRBJ2-5 provide the parts outside the CDR3, is GAGVSQSPRYKVTKRGQDVALRCDPISGHVSLYWYRQALGQGPEFLTYFNYEAQQDKSGLPNDRFSAERPEGSISTLTIQRTEQRDSAMYRCASSPPPRGEGETQYFGPGTRLLVL.

The CDR3 sequence: CATSRDLRQGGQNSPLHF. CDR3 nucleotide sequence: TGTGCCACCAGCAGAGACCTGAGACAGGGGGGACAAAATTCACCCCTCCACTTT. The V and J genes are TRBV15 and TRBJ1-6; 9 bases match TRBD1. The CDR3 sequence is 18 residues long. V was clipped by 0 bases and J by 7 bases; unmatched bases: 10. Germline V gene data show CDR1 as LNHNV and CDR2 as YYDKDF (reference sequence).

The V call is TRBV2, the J call TRBJ2-7, with D maybe TRBD2 (5 bases). The CDR3 sequence is 15 residues long. CDR1 SNHLY and CDR2 FYNNEI come from the germline V gene. The V end was cut by 8 bases, the J end by 1 base, with 18 bases between. The CDR3 loop reads CASGPTKGESYEQYF. The CDR3 coding sequence is TGTGCCAGCGGCCCGACCAAGGGAGAATCCTACGAGCAGTACTTC.

The chain recombines TRBV11-2 with TRBJ1-2; D not certain. Germline loops: CDR1 SGHAT, CDR2 FQNNGV. V shed 5 bases and J shed 4 bases, with 11 bases lying between them. The CDR3 contains 13 residues. CDR3 DNA sequence: TGTGCCAGCAGCGGAGAGGCCTCCTATGGCTACACCTTC. This sequence encodes CASSGEASYGYTF.

In regard to this clone: An end of the junction does not agree with germline; a read error may underlie this. The chain links TRBV7-7 to TRBJ2-7; 7 nucleotides match TRBD1. The CDR3 covers 13 residues. From germline, CDR1 is SSHAT and CDR2 FNYEAQ (reference sequence). CDR3: CASSLDRDGEQYF. As DNA, the CDR3 is TGTGCTAGCAGCTTAGACAGGGATGGCGAGCAGTACTTC. Filled out from reference TRBV7-7 and TRBJ2-7, the complete variable domain reads GAGVSQSPRYKVTKRGQDVTLRCDPISSHATLYWYQQALGQGPEFLTYFNYEAQPDKSGLPSDRFSAERPEGSISTLTIQRTEQRDSAMYRCASSLDRDGEQYFGPGTRLTVT.

The chain joins TRBV7-9 to TRBJ2-5; D might be TRBD2 (6 bases). Germline CDR1 is SEHNR and CDR2 is FQNEAQ (reference sequence). There are 15 residues in the CDR3. V lost 2 bases, J lost 5 bases, and 15 bases lay in between. CDR3: CASSLLGGALETQYF. In DNA form, the CDR3 reads TGTGCCAGCAGCTTACTAGGCGGGGCGTTGGAGACCCAGTACTTC. Complete variable domain (other parts from reference TRBV7-9 and TRBJ2-5): DTGVSQNPRHKITKRGQNVTFRCDPISEHNRLYWYRQTLGQGPEFLTYFQNEAQLEKSRLLSDRFSAERPKGSFSTLEIQRTEQGDSAMYLCASSLLGGALETQYFGPGTRLLVL.

The gene calls are TRBV6-6 and TRBJ1-6, with a tentative D call TRBD1 (6 bases). Germline V gives CDR1 MNHNY, CDR2 SVGAGI (reference sequence). Deletions cut 8 bases from V and 5 bases from J, with 10 bases between. The CDR3 sequence is 13 residues long. CDR3 sequence: CASHWDNNSPLHF. CDR3 bases: TGTGCCAGCCACTGGGACAATAATTCACCCCTCCACTTT.

This chain joins TRBV7-9 and TRBJ2-3, with no clear D. Trimming took off 4 bases at V and 5 bases at J, with 4 bases between the two ends. Germline V gene lookup returns CDR1 SEHNR and CDR2 FQNEAQ (reference sequence). This CDR3 is 11 amino acids long. CDR3: CASSSVDTQYF. CDR3 bases: TGTGCCAGCAGCTCGGTAGATACGCAGTATTTT.

The chain uses TRBV7-2 and TRBJ2-1, with a possible D match to TRBD2 (5 bases). This CDR3 is built from 16 residues. The ends were cut back, 1 base at V and 5 bases at J, with 15 bases in the middle. Germline V gives CDR1 SGHTA, CDR2 FQGNSA. CDR3 nucleotide sequence: TGTGCCAGCAGCTTAGTCTTGGGGAGAGGTGACAATGAGCAGTTCTTC. It is translated as CASSLVLGRGDNEQFF.

This clone was detected a few times. The V call is TRBV6-6, the J call TRBJ1-2; D not resolved. Germline lookup yields CDR1 MNHNY and CDR2 SVGAGI (reference sequence). The CDR3 spans 13 residues. V shed 0 bases and J shed 4 bases, with 6 bases lying between them. The CDR3 DNA is TGTGCCAGCAGTTACTCTGGAATCTATGGCTACACCTTC. Residues: CASSYSGIYGYTF.

The V gene is TRBV19, the J gene TRBJ2-7; 7 bases line up with TRBD1. Germline CDR1 reads LNHDA; CDR2 reads SQIVND (reference sequence). This CDR3 has 14 residues. The ends lost 9 bases at V and 6 bases at J; junction bases unmatched: 14. The CDR3, as DNA: TGTGCCAGCGGTACCGGGACAGCCGGATCCGAGCAGTACTTC. Residues: CASGTGTAGSEQYF.

The chain couples TRBV6-5 to TRBJ1-2; weak D call: TRBD1 (5 bases). CDR3 length equals 12 residues. Germline loops: CDR1 MNHEY, CDR2 SVGAGI. V lost 2 bases and J lost 5, with 6 bases in between. The CDR3 here is CASSYGGYGYTF. The CDR3, as DNA: TGTGCCAGCAGTTACGGGGGGTATGGCTACACCTTC.

The J gene is TRBJ1-2, the V gene TRBV7-6; D not certain. The CDR3 sequence is 14 residues long. V was pared by 1 base and J by 0 bases, with 6 bases between. Germline V lookup: CDR1 SGHVS, CDR2 FNYEAQ. This chain's CDR3 is CASSLGGANYGYTF. CDR3 DNA sequence: TGTGCCAGCAGCTTAGGGGGAGCTAACTATGGCTACACCTTC.

V usage is TRBV25-1 and J usage is TRBJ2-2; D uncertain. This CDR3 spans 15 amino acids. CDR1 and CDR2 (germline): MGHDK, SYGVNS. Trimming pared 4 bases from V and 0 bases from J, leaving 9 bases between. CDR3 DNA sequence: TGTGCCAGCAGTGGTTTGGGGACGAACACCGGGGAGCTGTTTTTT. Its translation: CASSGLGTNTGELFF. The whole variable domain, remainder taken from reference TRBV25-1 and TRBJ2-2, is EADIYQTPRYLVIGTGKKITLECSQTMGHDKMYWYQQDPGMELHLIHYSYGVNSTEKGDLSSESTVSRIRTEHFPLTLESARPSHTSQYLCASSGLGTNTGELFFGEGSRLTVL.